Detailed here is one T cell receptor beta chain. Its antigen is still unknown. This sample stems from a study of post-analysis software for immune sequencing data. Overall study context: Multiple sclerosis in the patients followed relapsing-remitting, secondary progressive and progressive-relapsing courses.

Study outcomes and limitations: Compared against controls, patients with multiple sclerosis displayed significantly lower normalized Chao1 diversity. When the samples were clustered directly with F measure, those that had been prepared in the same batch showed strong co-clustering. Patients showed TRBV5-6, TRBV5-1 and TRBV20-1 among four to six TRBV segments more frequent than in controls.

Included in the TCR beta cDNA libraries were unique molecular identifiers. Hundreds of thousands of cDNA molecules came from around 1 to 9.1 million T cells. TCRdb reprocessed the PCR reads via MiXCR and lists one record per CDR3 protein. The top ten clones hold more than 0.45% of a sample with 700,000 to 800,000 distinct CDR3 sequences, about 27% of them seen once. The CDR3 is 13 residues long. Per germline, CDR1 DFQATT and CDR2 SNEGSKA (reference sequence). V lost 5 bases to trimming and J lost 15 bases; unmatched junction nucleotides: 9. V usage is TRBV20-1 and J usage is TRBJ2-1, with 14 bases fitting TRBD2. This TCR derives from a girl between 5 and 17 years old with multiple sclerosis. Sequences were obtained from blood. The CDR3 coding sequence is TGCAGTGCTGGCCGACTAGCGGGGGGGCCGCGGTTCTTC. Amino acids: CSAGRLAGGPRFF.